The 20 T cell receptor beta chains below were found in one sample sequenced in a study of T cell responses to AZD1222 COVID-19 vaccine. Method: immunoSEQ multiplex PCR; TCRdb's copy keeps in-frame clones and lacks some. The table lists about 140,000 clones, 85% to 95% of them singletons, with 3% to 4% in the top ten. The specimen was peripheral blood, collected 28 days after the second AZD1222 dose. The receptors stem from an adult who received the AZD1222 COVID-19 vaccine.

The J gene is TRBJ2-7, the V gene TRBV5-1, with 7 bases identical to TRBD1. The trim removed 4 bases at V and 2 bases at J, leaving 9 bases unmatched. Germline V gene data show CDR1 as SGHRS and CDR2 as YFSETQ. This CDR3 contains 15 residues. CDR3 nucleotides: TGCGCCAGCAGCCCGATGGACAGGCCAACCTACGAGCAGTACTTC. Amino acids: CASSPMDRPTYEQYF.

The rearrangement links TRBV6-2 or TRBV6-3 to TRBJ1-1; a possible D gene is TRBD1 (5 bases). Trimming pared 5 bases from V and 0 bases from J, leaving 10 bases between. This CDR3 is built from 14 residues. Germline CDR1 MNHEY, CDR2 SVGEGT. DNA for the CDR3: TGTGCCAGCAGTCTAGACAGACTGAACACTGAAGCTTTCTTT. It yields the protein CASSLDRLNTEAFF.

As DNA, the CDR3 is TGTGCCAGCAGCGTCGACAGGGGGTACGAGCAGTACTTC. This gives the protein CASSVDRGYEQYF. The chain has TRBV9 and TRBJ2-7, with 9 nucleotides matching TRBD1. Germline V gives CDR1 SGDLS, CDR2 YYNGEE. The CDR3 spans 13 residues. With V trimmed by 2 bases and J by 4 bases, 1 base remained unmatched.

The rearrangement links TRBV19 to TRBJ2-5, with D unresolved. CDR1 LNHDA and CDR2 SQIVND come from the germline V gene (reference sequence). V dropped 4 bases and J dropped 3 bases, with 9 bases sitting between them. The CDR3 loop spans 13 amino acids. CDR3 DNA sequence: TGTGCCAGTAGTAGTAACAGAGAAGAGACCCAGTACTTC. This gives the protein CASSSNREETQYF.

The genes are TRBV28 and TRBJ2-7; 7 bases fit TRBD1. This CDR3 comprises 16 residues. Germline V lookup: CDR1 MDHEN, CDR2 SYDVKM. After removal of 6 bases from V and 4 bases from J, the junction contained 15 bases not matched to a gene. CDR3 loop: CASSPGWGTVLYEQYF. The CDR3 region has the DNA TGTGCCAGCAGCCCCGGTTGGGGGACAGTATTGTACGAGCAGTACTTC.

The chain employs TRBV2 and TRBJ1-1, with D possibly matching TRBD1 (6 bases). Trimming took off 6 bases at V and 1 base at J, with 12 bases between the two ends. The CDR3 length is 14 residues. The germline V gene has CDR1 SNHLY and CDR2 FYNNEI. CDR3 protein: CASRKEGGNTEAFF. DNA of the CDR3: TGTGCCAGCAGAAAGGAGGGGGGGAACACTGAAGCTTTCTTT.

The chain employs TRBV29-1 and TRBJ1-1, with 7 bases that match TRBD1. Per germline, CDR1 SQVTM and CDR2 ANQGSEA. Trimming at V came to 6 bases and at J to 3 bases, leaving 7 bases not matched to a gene. CDR3 length equals 13 residues. The CDR3 bases are TGCAGCGTGAGGACAGGCGGGGACACTGAAGCTTTCTTT. It codes for CSVRTGGDTEAFF.

The chain employs TRBV5-6 and TRBJ2-7, with TRBD1 as a possible D gene (6 bases). This CDR3 contains 15 residues. Germline V gene data show CDR1 as SGHDT and CDR2 as YYEEEE. Trimming pared 0 bases from V and 1 base from J, leaving 11 bases between. The CDR3 spells CASSLAGHRSYEQYF. The CDR3 bases are TGTGCCAGCAGCTTGGCGGGACACCGATCCTACGAGCAGTACTTC.

The rearrangement joins TRBV3-1 (or the pseudogene TRBV3-2) to TRBJ2-2; D is undetermined. Trimming pared 0 bases from V and 5 bases from J, leaving 10 bases between. Germline loops: CDR1 LGHDT, CDR2 YNNKEL (reference sequence). The CDR3 is 15 residues long. The CDR3 is CASSQDPGDTGELFF. The DNA of the CDR3 is TGTGCCAGCAGCCAAGATCCTGGGGATACCGGGGAGCTGTTTTTT.

V usage is TRBV27 and J usage is TRBJ2-7; D is undetermined. V was pared by 3 bases and J by 3 bases, with 9 bases between. Germline-derived CDR1 and CDR2 are MNHEY and SMNVEV (reference sequence). The CDR3 spans 13 residues. The CDR3 region has the DNA TGTGCCAGCAGTTTTTCCCCCAGCTACGAGCAGTACTTC. Residues: CASSFSPSYEQYF.

The V gene is TRBV29-1, the J gene TRBJ1-1, with D possibly being TRBD1 (5 bases). CDR1 SQVTM and CDR2 ANQGSEA come from the germline V gene. The CDR3 is 14 residues long. Trimming left V 1 base short and J 1 base short, with 10 bases between. This CDR3 reads CSVEAGTTNTEAFF. For the CDR3, the DNA is TGCAGCGTTGAAGCTGGGACGACGAACACTGAAGCTTTCTTT. Combining the CDR3 with reference TRBV29-1 and TRBJ1-1 gives the whole variable domain SAVISQKPSRDICQRGTSLTIQCQVDSQVTMMFWYRQQPGQSLTLIATANQGSEATYESGFVIDKFPISRPNLTFSTLTVSNMSPEDSSIYLCSVEAGTTNTEAFFGQGTRLTVV.

This clone is a singleton in its sample. The chain employs TRBV11-2 and TRBJ2-7; tentative D call: TRBD2 (5 bases). Germline CDR1 and CDR2: SGHAT and FQNNGV. The CDR3 spans 13 residues. V lost 2 bases, J lost 5 bases, and 10 bases lay in between. The CDR3 nucleotides are TGTGCCAGCAGCTTATCCACTAGTAACGAGCAGTACTTC. It codes for CASSLSTSNEQYF.

This rearrangement joins TRBV28 to TRBJ1-2; 8 positions agree with TRBD1. Germline V gene data show CDR1 as MDHEN and CDR2 as SYDVKM. After removal of 6 bases from V and 4 bases from J, the junction contained 7 bases not matched to a gene. CDR3 length: 14 residues. CDR3: CASRAPGQVYGYTF. The DNA of the CDR3 is TGTGCCAGCAGGGCGCCGGGACAGGTCTATGGCTACACCTTC.

The chain has TRBV28 and TRBJ2-7; 7 bases agree with TRBD1. Germline V lookup: CDR1 MDHEN, CDR2 SYDVKM. J was trimmed by 0 bases and V by 6 bases; bases with no gene match: 8. The CDR3 runs to 15 residues. CDR3 bases: TGTGCCAGCAGCGCAGGGGGACCCCTCTCCTACGAGCAGTACTTC. Residues: CASSAGGPLSYEQYF. Full variable domain (remainder filled in from reference TRBV28 and TRBJ2-7): DVKVTQSSRYLVKRTGEKVFLECVQDMDHENMFWYRQDPGLGLRLIYFSYDVKMKEKGDIPEGYSVSREKKERFSLILESASTNQTSMYLCASSAGGPLSYEQYFGPGTRLTVT.

This clone occurred a few times. This sequence joins TRBV18 and TRBJ1-4, with a weak D call TRBD1 (5 bases). V lost 5 bases to trimming and J lost 15 bases, with 19 bases between them. This CDR3 comprises 13 residues. The germline gives CDR1 KGHSH, CDR2 LQKENI. CDR3 DNA: TGTGCCAGCTCATCTTCGGGGCTCCGCGGGGTGTTTTTT. This sequence encodes CASSSSGLRGVFF. Full variable domain (remainder filled in from reference TRBV18 and TRBJ1-4): NAGVMQNPRHLVRRRGQEARLRCSPMKGHSHVYWYRQLPEEGLKFMVYLQKENIIDESGMPKERFSAEFPKEGPSILRIQQVVRGDSAAYFCASSSSGLRGVFFGSGTQLSVL.

This clone has only one observation. The chain employs TRBV5-4 and TRBJ1-2; 9 bases fit TRBD1. The CDR3 sequence is 17 residues long. The trim removed 4 bases at V and 4 bases at J, leaving 14 bases unmatched. Germline-derived CDR1 and CDR2 are SGHNT and YYREEE (reference sequence). CDR3 region: CASSGWDRAVSSYGYTF. The CDR3, as DNA: TGTGCCAGCAGCGGGTGGGACAGGGCAGTATCCAGCTATGGCTACACCTTC.

This chain joins TRBV7-9 and TRBJ2-7; weak D call: TRBD1 (5 bases). This CDR3 region has 14 residues. V was trimmed by 1 base and J by 5 bases, leaving 12 bases between them. The germline V gene encodes CDR1 SEHNR and CDR2 FQNEAQ (reference sequence). The CDR3 is CASSLGPGPHEQYF. CDR3 bases: TGTGCCAGCAGCTTAGGCCCAGGGCCTCACGAGCAGTACTTC.

This clone was counted a single time. The chain combines TRBV12-3 or TRBV12-4 with TRBJ1-2; 9 bases match TRBD1. V gave up 3 bases and J gave up 6 bases; unmatched junction bases: 2. There are 13 residues in the CDR3. The CDR3 loop reads CASSFWTGDGYTF. CDR3 DNA: TGTGCCAGCAGTTTTTGGACAGGGGATGGCTACACCTTC.

This clone was observed once. The chain joins TRBV27 to TRBJ1-6; D gene unclear. Germline V gene sequence: CDR1 MNHEY, CDR2 SMNVEV (reference sequence). The CDR3 is 17 residues long. The V end lost 6 bases, the J end lost 2 bases, and 17 bases lay between the germline ends. The CDR3 loop reads CASRLDGSWPYNSPLHF. CDR3 sequence (DNA): TGTGCCAGCAGGCTAGATGGGAGTTGGCCCTATAATTCACCCCTCCACTTT.

The rearrangement joins TRBV6-5 to TRBJ1-1; maybe TRBD1 (5 bases). CDR1 is MNHEY and CDR2 is SVGAGI in the germline V gene. Trimming cost V 0 bases and J 2 bases, with 10 bases left between them. This CDR3 has 15 amino acids. The CDR3 spells CASSYSGPLNTEAFF. CDR3 DNA: TGTGCCAGCAGTTACTCGGGGCCGCTAAACACTGAAGCTTTCTTT.